The 20 T cell receptor beta chains listed next were all sequenced from one sample in a study of T-cell reconstitution after alpha-beta-depleted transplantation in children. Preparation of the TCRbeta library was carried out with unique molecular identifiers. TCRdb re-analysed the PCR reads in MiXCR, keeping a single row per CDR3 protein. The data contain hundreds of thousands of distinct CDR3 sequences, approximately 20% of them singletons. The sequencing here drew on PBMCs from the stem cell graft donor, taken from the stem cell graft. The origin of the receptors is a human donor who donated a stem cell graft to a child with acute lymphoblastic leukemia.

The sample holds many counts of this clonotype. This chain joins TRBV15 and TRBJ1-4, with D hard to call. With 0 bases removed from V and 3 bases from J, the gap between germline ends came to 11 bases. Germline CDR1 LNHNV, CDR2 YYDKDF (reference sequence). The CDR3 length is 16 residues. CDR3: CATSRDPGRSNEKLFF. CDR3 bases: TGTGCCACCAGCAGAGATCCCGGGAGGTCTAATGAAAAACTGTTTTTT.

The chain has TRBV19 and TRBJ2-7; 9 nucleotides match TRBD1. The length of the CDR3 is 14 residues. Germline assignment: CDR1 LNHDA and CDR2 SQIVND (reference sequence). Losses at the gene ends were 5 bases for V and 7 bases for J; bases not matched to a gene: 9. CDR3 sequence: CASSVGTGTWEQYF. The CDR3 region has the DNA TGTGCCAGTAGTGTCGGGACAGGGACCTGGGAGCAGTACTTC. Full variable domain (rest looked up from reference TRBV19 and TRBJ2-7): DGGITQSPKYLFRKEGQNVTLSCEQNLNHDAMYWYRQDPGQGLRLIYYSQIVNDFQKGDIAEGYSVSREKKESFPLTVTSAQKNPTAFYLCASSVGTGTWEQYFGPGTRLTVT.

This chain links TRBV27 with TRBJ2-1; 7 nucleotides agree with TRBD2. Germline V lookup: CDR1 MNHEY, CDR2 SMNVEV (reference sequence). The CDR3 is 11 amino acids. The trim removed 5 bases at V and 13 bases at J, leaving 5 bases unmatched. The CDR3 region is CASSALALQFF. DNA of the CDR3: TGTGCCAGCAGTGCACTAGCGCTCCAGTTCTTC.

V usage is TRBV5-1 and J usage is TRBJ2-5, with D tentatively TRBD1 (5 bases). This CDR3 spans 13 amino acids. CDR1 and CDR2 (germline): SGHRS, YFSETQ. Deletions cut 2 bases from V and 5 bases from J, with 10 bases between. The CDR3 bases are TGCGCCAGCAGCTTCGGCAGGGATGAGACCCAGTACTTC. It encodes CASSFGRDETQYF.

The CDR3 protein is CASSGPGEGVQETQYF. The CDR3 nucleotides are TGTGCCAGCAGTGGCCCGGGGGAAGGGGTACAAGAGACCCAGTACTTC. The rearrangement joins TRBV12-3 or TRBV12-4 to TRBJ2-5; tentative D call: TRBD2 (6 bases). CDR3 size: 16 residues. V was trimmed by 5 bases and J by 2 bases, leaving 18 bases between them.

The sample holds a few counts of this clonotype. This chain joins TRBV5-6 and TRBJ2-5; D uncertain. The V and J ends lost 3 bases and 4 bases respectively, with 7 bases between them. This CDR3 has 12 residues. Germline V gives CDR1 SGHDT, CDR2 YYEEEE. Written as DNA, the CDR3 is TGTGCCAGCAGCTCCAGGCCAGAGACCCAGTACTTC. This translates into CASSSRPETQYF.

V is TRBV27 and J is TRBJ2-7; perhaps TRBD1 as D (5 bases). The CDR3 covers 13 residues. Germline loops: CDR1 MNHEY, CDR2 SMNVEV (reference sequence). Trimming shortened V by 5 bases and J by 4 bases, and 12 bases separated the two germline ends. The CDR3 DNA follows: TGTGCCAGCAGTCTTGAGCCAGGGTACGAGCAGTACTTC. This gives the protein CASSLEPGYEQYF.

V usage is TRBV7-9 and J usage is TRBJ2-5, with a tentative D call TRBD2 (5 bases). Germline-derived CDR1 and CDR2 are SEHNR and FQNEAQ (reference sequence). The CDR3 totals 12 residues. The V and J ends lost 5 bases and 5 bases respectively, with 9 bases between them. The CDR3 region is CASSRGSETQYF. CDR3 in DNA: TGTGCCAGCAGCCGAGGGTCGGAGACCCAGTACTTC.

The sample holds a few counts of this clonotype. This chain joins TRBV7-8 and TRBJ2-2; 10 positions agree with TRBD1. CDR3 length: 20 residues. Germline V lookup: CDR1 SGHVS, CDR2 FQNEAQ. Losses at the gene ends were 5 bases for V and 3 bases for J; bases not matched to a gene: 18. The CDR3 protein is CASSAGSDRGYHRDTGELFF. The CDR3 DNA reads TGTGCCAGCAGCGCAGGATCGGACAGGGGGTACCACAGGGACACCGGGGAGCTGTTTTTT.

About this clonotype: A much more abundant neighbour one base away suggests this may be a read error. The CDR3 sequence is CASREGGNEQFF. The CDR3 bases are TGTGCCAGCAGGGAAGGGGGCAATGAGCAGTTCTTC. V gene TRBV7-9 combines with J gene TRBJ2-1, with D possibly being TRBD1 (6 bases). Germline assignment: CDR1 SEHNR and CDR2 FQNEAQ (reference sequence). The CDR3 is 12 amino acids. V lost 6 bases and J 6 bases, leaving 9 bases between the germline ends.

This sequence joins TRBV5-1 and TRBJ2-5, with a weak D call TRBD1 (5 bases). The CDR3 contains 17 residues. The V gene's germline CDR1 is SGHRS and CDR2 YFSETQ. V lost 0 bases and J lost 5, with 20 bases in between. The DNA of the CDR3 is TGCGCCAGCAGCTTGGCCCTAACAGGACCCCTCGGGGAGACCCAGTACTTC. Translating it yields CASSLALTGPLGETQYF. Variable domain in full (rest from reference TRBV5-1 and TRBJ2-5): KAGVTQTPRYLIKTRGQQVTLSCSPISGHRSVSWYQQTPGQGLQFLFEYFSETQRNKGNFPGRFSGRQFSNSRSEMNVSTLELGDSALYLCASSLALTGPLGETQYFGPGTRLLVL.

The gene calls are TRBV5-1 and TRBJ2-1; weak D call: TRBD2 (5 bases). Looked up from germline, CDR1 is SGHRS and CDR2 is YFSETQ. The length of the CDR3 is 12 residues. V was clipped by 5 bases and J by 9 bases, with 12 bases between them. Here the CDR3 reads CASSPASSEQFF. The CDR3 nucleotides are TGCGCCAGCAGTCCGGCTAGCAGTGAGCAGTTCTTC.

This clonotype was seen a handful of times. The V and J genes are TRBV7-9 and TRBJ2-3; maybe TRBD2 (5 bases). The CDR3 has 16 amino acids. Germline V lookup: CDR1 SEHNR, CDR2 FQNEAQ (reference sequence). V lost 0 bases to trimming and J lost 4 bases, with 14 bases between them. The CDR3 bases are TGTGCCAGCAGCTTAGCGTCCACACTAGGAGCAGATACGCAGTATTTT. It yields the protein CASSLASTLGADTQYF.

This clonotype was recorded a few times. V gene TRBV2 combines with J gene TRBJ2-1; possibly TRBD2 for D (6 bases). Germline loops: CDR1 SNHLY, CDR2 FYNNEI. V lost 8 bases to trimming and J lost 2 bases, with 16 bases between them. The CDR3 consists of 15 residues. CDR3 bases: TGTGCCAGCTGTGGAGGGAGGTTGACCTACAATGAGCAGTTCTTC. Its translation: CASCGGRLTYNEQFF.

This clonotype was observed a few times. This chain joins TRBV7-2 and TRBJ2-5; 9 nucleotides match TRBD1. Trimming cost V 2 bases and J 2 bases; bases outside gene matches: 9. The CDR3 contains 17 residues. The germline V gene has CDR1 SGHTA and CDR2 FQGNSA. The CDR3 DNA reads as TGTGCCAGCAGCTTAAGTCGGAACGGACAGGGGCAAGAGACCCAGTACTTC. This encodes CASSLSRNGQGQETQYF.

This chain connects TRBV25-1 to TRBJ2-1; D unclear. Per germline, CDR1 MGHDK and CDR2 SYGVNS. The CDR3 consists of 13 residues. V was pared by 4 bases and J by 8 bases, with 12 bases between. The DNA of the CDR3 is TGTGCCAGCAGTGCACCCGACACGGATGAGCAGTTCTTC. Its protein product is CASSAPDTDEQFF.

V gene TRBV12-3 or TRBV12-4 combines with J gene TRBJ2-5, with D unclear. V gave up 2 bases and J gave up 7 bases, with 5 bases separating them. This CDR3 region has 11 residues. CDR3 DNA sequence: TGTGCCAGCAGTTTAATTGGGACCCAGTACTTC. Translated: CASSLIGTQYF.

This clonotype was seen only a few times. J is TRBJ1-2 and V is TRBV9, with D unresolved. This CDR3 has 12 residues. Germline V gene sequence: CDR1 SGDLS, CDR2 YYNGEE. Trimming removed 4 bases at V and 8 bases at J, with 12 bases between. CDR3 in DNA: TGTGCCAGCAGCCGCTTTTCTAGAGGCTACACCTTC. Residues: CASSRFSRGYTF.

This clonotype occurred many times. The chain carries TRBV29-1 and TRBJ1-1; D is unclear. The CDR3 covers 12 residues. Trimming removed 5 bases at V and 0 bases at J, with 7 bases between. Germline-derived CDR1 and CDR2 are SQVTM and ANQGSEA. CDR3 DNA sequence: TGCAGCGTTCCAGGATTGAACACTGAAGCTTTCTTT. This translates into CSVPGLNTEAFF.

This sequence joins TRBV5-5 and TRBJ2-1, with 13 bases matching TRBD2. CDR1 is SGHKS, CDR2 YYEKEE, per germline (reference sequence). There are 15 residues in the CDR3. The V gene end was trimmed by 2 bases and the J gene end by 10 bases; junction bases not matched to a gene: 6. The CDR3 nucleotides read TGTGCCAGCAGCTTTGGACTAGCGGGAGCGTCCGAGCAGTTCTTC. It codes for CASSFGLAGASEQFF.